The clone carrying this TCR beta chain was picked up a small number of times. Its antigen remains unknown. Different DNA sequences within this sample yield the same CDR3. TCRdb's table, derived via immunoSEQ multiplex PCR, lists solely in-frame clones and lacks some. The sample has about 15,000 clones; 50% to 75% are singletons. The CDR3 is made up of 14 amino acids. Trimming took off 5 bases at V and 0 bases at J, with 8 bases between the two ends. Germline assignment: CDR1 KGHSH and CDR2 LQKENI. The entry originates in a study of T cell repertoires in ileal Crohn's disease. Regarding the study as a whole: Mucosal expansions were suggested to be mainly CD8 T cells.

The chain carries TRBV18 and TRBJ1-3; TRBD1 is a possible D gene (5 bases). Material: ileal tissue. The sequence came from an adult with Crohn's disease. This chain's CDR3 is CASSLTDSGNTIYF. CDR3 bases: TGTGCCAGCTCATTGACAGACTCTGGAAACACCATATATTTT.